This TCR beta chain was captured by sequencing in a study of OX40 agonist ivuxolimab in advanced cancers. TCRdb's table, derived via immunoSEQ multiplex PCR, lists solely in-frame clones and lacks some. The sample has around 76,000 clones, about nine tenths seen once. V shed 6 bases and J 4 bases; nucleotides not matched to a gene: 7. The germline V gene encodes CDR1 SNHLY and CDR2 FYNNEI. This CDR3 comprises 15 residues. The specimen comprised CD4+ or CD8+ T cells sorted from blood, sampled in a trial of the OX40 agonist ivuxolimab. The genes are TRBV2 and TRBJ2-1, with TRBD2 identical over 9 bases. This TCR derives from an adult with an advanced solid tumor such as melanoma, head and neck, liver or kidney cancer. The CDR3: CASSPGTSWYNEQFF. In DNA form, the CDR3 reads TGTGCCAGCAGCCCCGGGACTAGCTGGTACAATGAGCAGTTCTTC. The entire variable domain, with the rest obtained from reference TRBV2 and TRBJ2-1, is as follows: EPEVTQTPSHQVTQMGQEVILRCVPISNHLYFYWYRQILGQKVEFLVSFYNNEISEKSEIFDDQFSVERPDGSNFTLKIRSTKLEDSAMYFCASSPGTSWYNEQFFGPGTRLTVL.